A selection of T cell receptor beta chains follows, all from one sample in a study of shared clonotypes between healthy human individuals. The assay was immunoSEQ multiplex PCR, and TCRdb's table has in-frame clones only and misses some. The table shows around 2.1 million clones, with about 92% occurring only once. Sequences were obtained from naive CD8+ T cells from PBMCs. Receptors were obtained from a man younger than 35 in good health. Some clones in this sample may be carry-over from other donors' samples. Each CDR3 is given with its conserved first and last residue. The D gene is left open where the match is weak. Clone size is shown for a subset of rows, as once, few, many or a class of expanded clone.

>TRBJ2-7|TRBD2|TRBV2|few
CAGGGSDSYEQYF
TGTGCCGGGGGAGGGTCGGATTCTTACGAGCAGTACTTC
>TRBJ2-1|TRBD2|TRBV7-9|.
CASTRLAGGGNEQFF
TGTGCCAGCACCCGACTAGCGGGAGGGGGCAATGAGCAGTTCTTC
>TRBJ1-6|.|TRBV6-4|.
CASSEMSNSPLHF
TGTGCCAGCAGTGAAATGAGTAATTCACCCCTCCACTTT
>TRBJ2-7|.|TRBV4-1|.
CASSQGLTGASYEQYF
TGCGCCAGCAGCCAAGGACTAACCGGGGCCTCCTACGAGCAGTACTTC
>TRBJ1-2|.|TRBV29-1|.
CSVPSPSTDQGYGYTF
TGCAGCGTTCCCTCCCCCTCCACCGACCAGGGCTATGGCTACACCTTC
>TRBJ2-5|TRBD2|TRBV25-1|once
CARGTSGKRVQETQYF
TGTGCCAGGGGGACTAGCGGAAAGAGGGTCCAAGAGACCCAGTACTTC
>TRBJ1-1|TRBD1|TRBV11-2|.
CASSHDMGQATNTEAFF
TGTGCCAGCAGCCACGATATGGGACAGGCGACTAACACTGAAGCTTTCTTT
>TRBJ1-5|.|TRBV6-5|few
CASSYARFGQPQHF
TGTGCCAGCAGTTACGCCAGATTTGGTCAGCCCCAGCATTTT
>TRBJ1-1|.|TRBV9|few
CASSVGSGRRSTEAFF
TGTGCCAGCAGCGTAGGCTCCGGGAGACGGAGCACTGAAGCTTTCTTT
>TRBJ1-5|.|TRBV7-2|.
CASRLALSNQPQHF
TGTGCCAGCCGGCTGGCCCTTAGCAATCAGCCCCAGCATTTT
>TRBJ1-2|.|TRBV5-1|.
CASTAGFNYGYTF
TGCGCCAGCACTGCAGGGTTCAACTATGGCTACACCTTC
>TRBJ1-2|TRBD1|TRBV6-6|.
CASSKDRGREGYTF
TGTGCCAGCAGCAAGGACAGGGGGCGCGAGGGCTACACCTTC
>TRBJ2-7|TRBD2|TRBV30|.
CAWDLAGGSHEQYF
TGTGCCTGGGACCTAGCGGGAGGTTCCCACGAGCAGTACTTC
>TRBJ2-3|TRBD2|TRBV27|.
CASSGPGLAAHPPQSTQYF
TGTGCCAGCAGTGGTCCGGGACTAGCGGCCCACCCCCCCCAGAGTACGCAGTATTTT
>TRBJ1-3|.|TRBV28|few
CASSTDRIDTIYF
TGTGCCAGCAGCACGGACAGAATTGACACCATATATTTT
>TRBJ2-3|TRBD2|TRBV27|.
CASSLRGLAGYTDTQYF
TGTGCCAGCAGTTTAAGGGGACTAGCGGGTTACACAGATACGCAGTATTTT
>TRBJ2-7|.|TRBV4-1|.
CASSQARGPSYEQYF
TGCGCCAGCAGCCAAGCGAGGGGACCCTCCTACGAGCAGTACTTC
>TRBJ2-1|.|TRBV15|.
CATSKFREKAYNEQFF
TGTGCCACCAGCAAGTTCCGGGAAAAAGCCTACAATGAGCAGTTCTTC
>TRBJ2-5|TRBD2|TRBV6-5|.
CASSYRLAGGETQYF
TGTGCCAGCAGTTACCGACTAGCGGGAGGGGAGACCCAGTACTTC